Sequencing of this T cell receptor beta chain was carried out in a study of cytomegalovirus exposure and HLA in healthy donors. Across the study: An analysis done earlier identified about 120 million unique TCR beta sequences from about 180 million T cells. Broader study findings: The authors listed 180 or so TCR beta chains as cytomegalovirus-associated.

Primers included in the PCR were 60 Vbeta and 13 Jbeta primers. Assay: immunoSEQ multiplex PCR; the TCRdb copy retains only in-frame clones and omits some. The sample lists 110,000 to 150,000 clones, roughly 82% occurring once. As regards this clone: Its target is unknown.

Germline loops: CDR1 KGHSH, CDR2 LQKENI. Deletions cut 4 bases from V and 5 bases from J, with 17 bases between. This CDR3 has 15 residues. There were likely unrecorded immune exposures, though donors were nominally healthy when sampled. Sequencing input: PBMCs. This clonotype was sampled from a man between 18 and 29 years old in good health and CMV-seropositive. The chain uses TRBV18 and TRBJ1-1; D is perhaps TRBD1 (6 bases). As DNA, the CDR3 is TGTGCCAGCTCACTCCAACAGGGTGGGGCTACTGAAGCTTTCTTT. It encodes CASSLQQGGATEAFF.